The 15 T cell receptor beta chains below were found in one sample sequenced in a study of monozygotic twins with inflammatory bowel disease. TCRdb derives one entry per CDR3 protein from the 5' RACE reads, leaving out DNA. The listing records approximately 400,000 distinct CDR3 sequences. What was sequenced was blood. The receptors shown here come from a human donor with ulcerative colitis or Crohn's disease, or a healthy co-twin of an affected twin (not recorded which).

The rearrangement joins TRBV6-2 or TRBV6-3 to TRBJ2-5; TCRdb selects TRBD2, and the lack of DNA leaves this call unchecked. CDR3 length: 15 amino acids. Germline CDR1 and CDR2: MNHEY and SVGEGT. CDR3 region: CASRQLAAQRETQYF.

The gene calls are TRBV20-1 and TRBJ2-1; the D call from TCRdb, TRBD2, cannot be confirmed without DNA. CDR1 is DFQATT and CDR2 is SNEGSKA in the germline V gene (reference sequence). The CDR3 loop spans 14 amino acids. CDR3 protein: CSHERPGRYNEQFF.

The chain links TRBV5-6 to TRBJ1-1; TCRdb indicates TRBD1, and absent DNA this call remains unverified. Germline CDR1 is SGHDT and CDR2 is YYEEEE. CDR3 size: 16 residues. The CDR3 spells CASSDGTEVLNTEAFF.

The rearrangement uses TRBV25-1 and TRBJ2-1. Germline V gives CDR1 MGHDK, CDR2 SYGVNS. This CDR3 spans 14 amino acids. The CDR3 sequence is CASSEMGLVDEQFF.

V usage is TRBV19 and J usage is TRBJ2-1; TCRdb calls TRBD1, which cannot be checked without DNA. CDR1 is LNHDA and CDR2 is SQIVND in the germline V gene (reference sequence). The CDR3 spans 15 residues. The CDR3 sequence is CASSIVSTGINEQFF.

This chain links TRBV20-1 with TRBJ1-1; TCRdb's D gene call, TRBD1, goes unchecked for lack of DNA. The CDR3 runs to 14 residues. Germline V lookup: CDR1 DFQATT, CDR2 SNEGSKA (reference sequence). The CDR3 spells CSSIRTGLNTEAFF.

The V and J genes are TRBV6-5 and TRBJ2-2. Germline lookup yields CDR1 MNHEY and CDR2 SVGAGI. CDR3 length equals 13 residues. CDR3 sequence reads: CASRTQRVGELFF.

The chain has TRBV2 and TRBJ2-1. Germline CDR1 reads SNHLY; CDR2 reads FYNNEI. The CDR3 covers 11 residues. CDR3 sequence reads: CASSEEIEQFF.

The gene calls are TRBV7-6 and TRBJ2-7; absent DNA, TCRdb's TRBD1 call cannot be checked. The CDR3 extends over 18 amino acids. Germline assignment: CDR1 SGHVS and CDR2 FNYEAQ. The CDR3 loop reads CASSYSPGTGKFNYEQYF.

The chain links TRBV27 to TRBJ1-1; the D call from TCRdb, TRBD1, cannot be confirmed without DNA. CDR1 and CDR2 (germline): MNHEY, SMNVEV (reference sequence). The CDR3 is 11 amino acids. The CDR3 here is CASSWGSEAFF.

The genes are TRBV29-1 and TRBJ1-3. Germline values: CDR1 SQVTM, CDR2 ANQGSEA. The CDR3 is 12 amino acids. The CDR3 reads CSVGSSGNTIYF.

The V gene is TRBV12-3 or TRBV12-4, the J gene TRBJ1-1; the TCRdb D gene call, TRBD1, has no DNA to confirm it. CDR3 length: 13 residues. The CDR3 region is CASTKGVGTEAFF.

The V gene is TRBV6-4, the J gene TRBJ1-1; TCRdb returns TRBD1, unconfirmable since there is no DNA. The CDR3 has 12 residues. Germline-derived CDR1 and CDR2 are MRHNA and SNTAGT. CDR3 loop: CASSARGGKAFF.

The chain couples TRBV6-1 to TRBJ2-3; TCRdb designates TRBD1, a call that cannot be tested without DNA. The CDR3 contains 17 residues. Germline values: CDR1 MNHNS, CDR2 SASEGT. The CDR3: CASRIDRSGGQGDTQYF.

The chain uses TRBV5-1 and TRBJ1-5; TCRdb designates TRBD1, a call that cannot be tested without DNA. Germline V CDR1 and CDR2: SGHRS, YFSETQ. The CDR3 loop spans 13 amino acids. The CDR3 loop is CASSLGPDQPQHF.